This T cell receptor beta chain was captured by sequencing in a study of vaccination and CD4 T cells after COVID-19. Study in general: Overlapping spike peptides of SARS-CoV-2, HCoV-NL63, HCoV-OC43 and HCoV-229E stimulated the cells. Cultures serving as controls received a peptide pool (CEFX or HIV-1 Nef) or no peptide.

Cultured CD4+ T-cell DNA underwent Oncomine TCR Beta short-read sequencing. The genomic DNA was obtained from cultured CD4+ T cells by extraction with the QIAamp micro DNA kit. TCRdb analysed the PCR reads with MiXCR anew, one entry per CDR3 protein. The sample gives about 17,000 distinct CDR3 sequences, 43% of which show up once; under 8% is in the top ten. This clonotype rates as medium-sized. No antigen is known for it. The length of the CDR3 is 15 residues. The germline gives CDR1 LNHDA, CDR2 SQIVND (reference sequence). Trimming stripped 5 bases from V and 0 bases from J, with 13 bases between. Treatment described: roughly 10-day PBMC culture with coronavirus spike peptide pools or control peptides (ViraFEST assay). After expanding antigen-specific T cells with peptide pools, ViraFEST sequenced their TCRs.

The source material was CD4+ T cells from blood, cultured in vitro, sampled after SARS-CoV-2 vaccination. The TCR was taken from a human donor who had recovered from COVID-19. The rearrangement uses TRBV19 and TRBJ1-1; D perhaps matches TRBD1 (5 bases). This CDR3 reads CASSAVDSLNTEAFF. For the CDR3, the DNA is TGTGCCAGTAGTGCCGTTGACAGCTTGAACACTGAAGCTTTCTTT. The full variable domain, in which reference TRBV19 and TRBJ1-1 provide the parts outside the CDR3, is DGGITQSPKYLFRKEGQNVTLSCEQNLNHDAMYWYRQDPGQGLRLIYYSQIVNDFQKGDIAEGYSVSREKKESFPLTVTSAQKNPTAFYLCASSAVDSLNTEAFFGQGTRLTVV.